These 24 T cell receptor beta chains came from one sample sequenced in a study of tumor and adjacent non-tumor tissue in lung cancer. The template was RNA from unsorted bulk tissue. The library came from three nested PCR rounds adapted from ARM-PCR protocols. TCRdb itself ran the multiplex PCR reads through MiXCR, one entry per CDR3 protein. This table holds approximately 140,000 distinct CDR3 sequences, around two thirds found once. The sequenced sample was lung tumor tissue. The receptors were gathered from a man between 60 and 75 years old with small cell lung cancer.

This clonotype was recorded many times. J is TRBJ1-4 and V is TRBV6-5; TRBD1 matches 7 bases. The length of the CDR3 is 13 residues. The V gene end was trimmed by 6 bases and the J gene end by 2 bases; junction bases not matched to a gene: 0. Germline loops: CDR1 MNHEY, CDR2 SVGAGI. CDR3 nucleotide sequence: TGTGCCAGCAGGGGACAGACTAATGAAAAACTGTTTTTT. The encoded protein is CASRGQTNEKLFF.

This clonotype was counted a single time. One end of the junction does not line up with germline, which may come from a read error. J is TRBJ2-5 and V is TRBV5-1; 10 bases are a match to TRBD2. CDR1 and CDR2 (germline): SGHRS, YFSETQ. The CDR3 covers 16 residues. The CDR3 is CANSLGASGREEAQYF. The CDR3 region has the DNA TGCGCCAACAGCTTGGGTGCTAGCGGGAGAGAAGAGGCCCAGTACTTC.

In regard to this clonotype: The missing conserved phenylalanine or tryptophan at the end of this CDR3 makes a read error likely. The chain uses TRBV20-1 and TRBJ2-2; 9 bases fit TRBD2. Germline V gives CDR1 DFQATT, CDR2 SNEGSKA (reference sequence). This CDR3 is built from 14 residues. The J segment lost 7 bases and the V segment lost 6 bases, leaving 9 bases of the junction unmatched. The CDR3, as DNA: TGCAGTGCCCCCTGTTCTAGCGGGATCGGGGAGCTGTTTTCT. It encodes CSAPCSSGIGELFS.

Worth noting for this clonotype: A much more abundant neighbour one base away suggests this may be a read error. The rearrangement uses TRBV29-1 and TRBJ1-1; possible D gene TRBD1, 6 bases. The CDR3 is 15 amino acids. The ends were cut back, 5 bases at V and 7 bases at J, with 23 bases in the middle. Germline CDR1 reads SQVTM; CDR2 reads ANQGSEA. As DNA, the CDR3 is TGCAGCGTTTTAATGCAGGGGCCGAAAAGCAGTGAAGCTTTCTTT. This sequence encodes CSVLMQGPKSSEAFF.

Worth noting for this clonotype: The junction differs from germline at one of its ends, possibly a read error. The V call is TRBV11-3, the J call TRBJ2-3, with D maybe TRBD1 (5 bases). The CDR3 runs 16 residues. The germline gives CDR1 SGHNT, CDR2 YENEEA. The CDR3 loop is CASSFWSNLEGDTQYF. CDR3 in DNA: TGTGCCAGCAGCTTTTGGAGTAACCTAGAAGGGGATACGCAATATTTT.

Of note for this clonotype: At one end the junction does not follow the germline gene, possibly because of a read error. V is TRBV20-1 and J is TRBJ2-3, with 7 nucleotides matching TRBD2. The CDR3 runs 15 residues. Germline V gives CDR1 DFQATT, CDR2 SNEGSKA (reference sequence). Here the CDR3 reads CIARSLAGEGDTQYF. The CDR3 nucleotides read TGCATTGCTAGGAGCCTGGCGGGAGAAGGTGATACGCAGTATTTT.

The chain is built from TRBV6-1 and TRBJ1-4; D unclear. The CDR3 has 14 amino acids. Trimming cost V 6 bases and J 6 bases, with 14 bases left between them. Germline assignment: CDR1 MNHNS and CDR2 SASEGT. CDR3 nucleotide sequence: TGTGCCAGCAGCTACAAGGGAGGTGATGAAAAACTGTTTTTT. Protein: CASSYKGGDEKLFF.

As regards this clonotype: One end of the junction is discordant with germline, which a read error may explain. The chain joins TRBV11-1 to TRBJ2-7, with D possibly being TRBD1 (6 bases). The length of the CDR3 is 12 residues. CDR1 is SGHAT and CDR2 is FQDESV in the germline V gene (reference sequence). The chain's CDR3 is CTSSSQGREQYF. Here the CDR3 DNA reads TGTACCAGCAGCAGTCAGGGGCGCGAGCAGTACTTC.

In the case of this clonotype: An end of the junction does not agree with germline; a read error may underlie this. The chain is built from TRBV4-1 and TRBJ1-2; 11 nucleotides match TRBD1. The CDR3 loop spans 15 amino acids. The V gene's germline CDR1 is MGHRA and CDR2 YSYEKL. This chain's CDR3 is CASSPGGQGASGYTF. The CDR3 region has the DNA TGTGCCAGCAGCCCAGGTGGACAGGGGGCGAGTGGCTACACCTTC.

Concerning this clonotype: No conserved phenylalanine or tryptophan ends this CDR3, so it is likely a read error. This chain links TRBV20-1 with TRBJ2-5, with 9 bases aligning to TRBD1. The CDR3 covers 14 residues. V lost 5 bases, J lost 4 bases, and 8 bases stayed unmatched. Germline V gene sequence: CDR1 DFQATT, CDR2 SNEGSKA (reference sequence). In DNA, the CDR3 is TGCAGTGCTTACAGGGGGCGCGGAGGAGAGACCCAGTACTTA. Translated, it gives CSAYRGRGGETQYL.

The chain recombines TRBV29-1 with TRBJ2-1, with 12 bases identical to TRBD2. CDR3 length equals 13 residues. Germline CDR1 is SQVTM and CDR2 is ANQGSEA. The CDR3 sequence is CGVEGLAGNEQFF. CDR3 bases: TGCGGTGTTGAAGGACTAGCGGGGAATGAGCAGTTCTTC.

The gene calls are TRBV20-1 and TRBJ2-7; 10 bases line up with TRBD2. The CDR3 has 14 amino acids. Germline V gene lookup returns CDR1 DFQATT and CDR2 SNEGSKA (reference sequence). The junction had 8 bases not matched to a gene; V was cut back by 4 bases and J by 5 bases. As DNA, the CDR3 is TGCAGTGCTAAAACAGCTAGCGGGAGAAACGAGCAGTACTTC. It specifies CSAKTASGRNEQYF.

With respect to this clonotype: This may come from a read error, since a much larger clone is one base off. The chain carries TRBV6-1 and TRBJ1-3; D is uncertain. In germline, CDR1 is MNHNS, CDR2 SASEGT. The CDR3 has 14 amino acids. The DNA of the CDR3 is TGTGCCAACAGTGGAGGGTGGCCTGGAAACACCATATATTTT. Amino acids: CANSGGWPGNTIYF.

This clonotype occurred many times. The J gene is TRBJ2-2, the V gene TRBV28; either TRBD1 or TRBD2 may fit D (6 bases each). Looked up from germline, CDR1 is MDHEN and CDR2 is SYDVKM. The ends were cut back, 4 bases at V and 4 bases at J, with 13 bases in the middle. CDR3 size: 15 residues. The CDR3: CASSSTGGPTGELFF. CDR3 sequence (DNA): TGTGCCAGCAGTTCCACCGGGGGCCCCACCGGGGAGCTGTTTTTT. The full variable domain, rest sourced from reference TRBV28 and TRBJ2-2, is DVKVTQSSRYLVKRTGEKVFLECVQDMDHENMFWYRQDPGLGLRLIYFSYDVKMKEKGDIPEGYSVSREKKERFSLILESASTNQTSMYLCASSSTGGPTGELFFGEGSRLTVL.

This clonotype has a handful of counts. The chain employs TRBV5-6 and TRBJ2-3; D is possibly TRBD1 or TRBD2 (5 bases each). Germline assignment: CDR1 SGHDT and CDR2 YYEEEE. The CDR3 consists of 15 residues. V lost 4 bases and J lost 2, with 14 bases in between. CDR3 sequence reads: CASSLGRRNTDTQYF. CDR3 DNA: TGTGCCAGCAGCCTGGGACGGAGGAACACAGATACGCAGTATTTT.

The J gene is TRBJ2-2, the V gene TRBV12-3 or TRBV12-4, with D hard to call. With 5 bases removed from V and 0 bases from J, the gap between germline ends came to 10 bases. The CDR3 spans 15 residues. The CDR3 DNA is TGTGCCAGCAGTCCCGCCCTGGCGAACACCGGGGAGCTGTTTTTT. It encodes CASSPALANTGELFF.

The chain recombines TRBV6-5 with TRBJ1-6; no clear D gene. V was pared by 2 bases and J by 0 bases, with 11 bases between. Germline-derived CDR1 and CDR2 are MNHEY and SVGAGI. The CDR3 covers 17 residues. CDR3 nucleotides: TGTGCCAGCAGTTACGAGGGCATTGGCTCCTATAATTCACCCCTCCACTTT. Its protein product is CASSYEGIGSYNSPLHF.

This clonotype was observed a few times. The rearrangement uses TRBV20-1 and TRBJ1-4; D gene ambiguous. The CDR3 runs 13 residues. Trimming took 4 bases from V and 6 from J, leaving 12 bases between them. Looked up from germline, CDR1 is DFQATT and CDR2 is SNEGSKA (reference sequence). CDR3 in DNA: TGCAGTGCTACACTCGCTTTGGATGAAAAACTGTTTTTT. Translating gives CSATLALDEKLFF.

As for this clonotype: The junction departs from the called germline gene at one end, perhaps through a read error. The chain uses TRBV5-1 and TRBJ1-1, with 10 bases aligning to TRBD1. The CDR3 covers 13 residues. Germline V gives CDR1 SGHRS, CDR2 YFSETQ. DNA for the CDR3: TGCGCCTGCAGCTGGGACAGGGGAACTGAAGCTTTCTTT. Its translation: CACSWDRGTEAFF.

The chain has TRBV11-3 and TRBJ2-5, with D unclear. The germline V and J ends were trimmed by 8 bases and 7 bases, with 14 bases remaining between them. CDR3 length: 12 residues. The V gene's germline CDR1 is SGHNT and CDR2 YENEEA. The DNA for the CDR3 is TGTGCCAGCTTCCGCTCTGCAGGGACCCAGTACTTC. Protein: CASFRSAGTQYF.

This clonotype was recorded a few times. The chain links TRBV7-3 to TRBJ2-3; D might be TRBD1 (6 bases). The CDR3 contains 16 residues. V gave up 5 bases and J gave up 5 bases, with 20 bases separating them. Per germline, CDR1 SGHTA and CDR2 FQGTGA. The CDR3 here is CASSPRGRGVLDTQYF. The CDR3 region has the DNA TGTGCCAGCAGCCCTAGAGGCAGGGGTGTACTAGATACGCAGTATTTT.

In regard to this clonotype: Being one base from a much bigger clone, this may be a read error. V gene TRBV20-1 combines with J gene TRBJ2-5; 8 positions match TRBD1. The germline V gene encodes CDR1 DFQATT and CDR2 SNEGSKA (reference sequence). The CDR3 extends over 13 amino acids. This CDR3 reads CSARQGNREIQYF. CDR3 nucleotides: TGCAGTGCGCGACAGGGGAATCGAGAGATCCAGTACTTC.

The chain uses TRBV11-1 and TRBJ2-2; D perhaps matches TRBD1 (5 bases). V was clipped by 8 bases and J by 9 bases, with 16 bases between them. Looked up from germline, CDR1 is SGHAT and CDR2 is FQDESV (reference sequence). The length of the CDR3 is 13 residues. The CDR3 protein is CASGSTGAWELFF. As DNA, the CDR3 is TGTGCCAGCGGCTCAACAGGTGCCTGGGAGCTGTTTTTT.

In the case of this clonotype: The germline gene is not matched at one end of the junction; a read error may be the cause. This chain links TRBV11-2 with TRBJ2-7; 8 bases are a match to TRBD2. The CDR3 is 17 amino acids. Germline assignment: CDR1 SGHAT and CDR2 FQNNGV. The DNA for the CDR3 is TGTGCCAGCAGCTTATCAAAGGGACCAGCGGGAGTCTACGAGCGGTACTTC. This gives the protein CASSLSKGPAGVYERYF. The whole variable domain, remainder taken from reference TRBV11-2 and TRBJ2-7, is EAGVAQSPRYKIIEKRQSVAFWCNPISGHATLYWYQQILGQGPKLLIQFQNNGVVDDSQLPKDRFSAERLKGVDSTLKIQPAKLEDSAVYLCASSLSKGPAGVYERYFGPGTRLTVT.